The 5 T cell receptor beta chains presented below share a single source sample, sequenced in a study of T cell repertoires in aging, cancer and after chemotherapy. The template was genomic DNA from peripheral blood, not RNA. Rearranged V-D-J TRB sequences were amplified with a mixed TRB-A/B primer pool. TCRdb passed the multiplex PCR reads through MiXCR, listing each CDR3 protein once. The sample shows 8,000 or so distinct CDR3 sequences, about 53% of them seen only once. The sample consisted of blood. The receptors shown here come from a human donor with a solid tumor.

The rearrangement uses TRBV7-2 and TRBJ1-6; D not certain. The CDR3 totals 14 residues. CDR1 is SGHTA, CDR2 FQGNSA, per germline. The V end lost 1 base, the J end lost 8 bases, and 9 bases lay between the germline ends. CDR3 in amino acids: CASSLDTSDSPLHF. The DNA of the CDR3 is TGTGCCAGCAGCTTAGATACCTCGGATTCACCCCTCCACTTT.

This sequence joins TRBV20-1 and TRBJ2-7; 8 positions match TRBD2. The CDR3 runs 13 residues. CDR1 and CDR2 from the germline V gene are DFQATT and SNEGSKA (reference sequence). V was clipped by 5 bases and J by 3 bases; unmatched bases: 6. The CDR3 here is CSAPLAGSYEQYF. The DNA for the CDR3 is TGCAGTGCTCCCCTAGCGGGCAGCTACGAGCAGTACTTC.

This clonotype has more than one count but fewer than ten. The chain is built from TRBV6-5 and TRBJ2-2, with D perhaps assigned TRBD1 or TRBD2 (5 bases each). The CDR3 is made up of 18 amino acids. The V gene lost 2 bases and the J gene lost 1 base, with 17 bases spanning the gap. In germline, CDR1 is MNHEY, CDR2 SVGAGI. CDR3 sequence reads: CASSYRDAIYLNTGELFF. CDR3 DNA: TGTGCCAGCAGTTACAGGGACGCCATTTACTTGAACACCGGGGAGCTGTTTTTT.

The V and J genes are TRBV7-9 and TRBJ1-1; D possibly corresponds to TRBD1 (6 bases). This CDR3 contains 13 residues. V lost 10 bases and J lost 2, with 14 bases in between. Germline V gene sequence: CDR1 SEHNR, CDR2 FQNEAQ (reference sequence). CDR3 amino acids: CANTRGANTEAFF. CDR3 nucleotide sequence: TGTGCCAATACGCGGGGGGCCAACACTGAAGCTTTCTTT.

This chain connects TRBV28 to TRBJ1-5; no clear D. This CDR3 region has 15 residues. Trimming removed 1 base from V and 3 bases from J, with 10 bases in between. Per germline, CDR1 MDHEN and CDR2 SYDVKM. This CDR3 is CASSLLLASNQPQHF. For the CDR3, the DNA is TGTGCCAGCAGTTTATTATTGGCCTCCAATCAGCCCCAGCATTTT.